This entry concerns a single TCR beta chain. This record comes from a study of technical replicates of blood from several donors. The CDR3 length is 14 residues. Germline CDR1 and CDR2: LGHNA and YSLEER. V was pared by 1 base and J by 5 bases, with 10 bases between. TCRdb keeps only in-frame clones here, not all; method: immunoSEQ multiplex PCR. The sample has 40,000 to 60,000 clones, 86% seen once. The rearrangement joins TRBV4-3 to TRBJ2-3, with D hard to call. The sample taken for sequencing was PBMCs. This clonotype was obtained from a human donor in good health. Some clones in this sample may be carry-over from other donors' samples. The CDR3 region has the DNA TGCGCCAGCAGCCAAGCTACCTTCATAGATACGCAGTATTTT. Its protein product is CASSQATFIDTQYF.